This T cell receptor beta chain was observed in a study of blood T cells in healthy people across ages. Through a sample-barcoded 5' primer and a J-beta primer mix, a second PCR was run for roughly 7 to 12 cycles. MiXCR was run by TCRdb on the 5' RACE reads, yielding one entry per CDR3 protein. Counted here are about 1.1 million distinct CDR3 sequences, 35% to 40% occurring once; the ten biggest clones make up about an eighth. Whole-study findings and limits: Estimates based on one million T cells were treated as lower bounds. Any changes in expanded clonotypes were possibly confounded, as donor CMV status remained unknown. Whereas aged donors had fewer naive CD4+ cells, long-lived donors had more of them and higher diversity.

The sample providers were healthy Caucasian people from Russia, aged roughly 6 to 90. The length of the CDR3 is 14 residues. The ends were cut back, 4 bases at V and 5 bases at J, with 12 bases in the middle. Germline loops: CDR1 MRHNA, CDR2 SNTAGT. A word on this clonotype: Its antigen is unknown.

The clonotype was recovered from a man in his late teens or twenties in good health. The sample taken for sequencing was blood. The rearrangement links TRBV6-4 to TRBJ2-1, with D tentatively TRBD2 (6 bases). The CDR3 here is CASSGSGTHNEQFF. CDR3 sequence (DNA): TGTGCCAGCAGTGGCTCCGGGACTCACAATGAGCAGTTCTTC.